The 26 T cell receptor beta chains below were found in one sample sequenced in a study of vaccination effects on CD4 cells after COVID-19. Their cognate antigens are unknown. Having been cultured for approximately ten days, the cells underwent CD4+ T cell isolation. Generated by immunoSEQ multiplex PCR, the TCRdb table keeps only in-frame clones and is missing some. The sample yields tens of thousands of clones, just over 70% seen once. The source material was CD4+ T cells from PBMCs cultured without peptide, sampled before COVID-19 vaccination. These receptor sequences come from a human donor who had a prior SARS-CoV-2 infection.

In its sample, this clone was seen once. V gene TRBV28 combines with J gene TRBJ2-2; D not resolved. The CDR3 sequence is 15 residues long. Germline-derived CDR1 and CDR2 are MDHEN and SYDVKM. V dropped 3 bases and J dropped 1 base, with 9 bases sitting between them. CDR3 sequence (DNA): TGTGCCAGCAGTTTTCCCGGTTGGAACACCGGGGAGCTGTTTTTT. Its translation is CASSFPGWNTGELFF.

The chain employs TRBV5-1 and TRBJ1-1, with a possible D match to TRBD1 (5 bases). Germline V gene data show CDR1 as SGHRS and CDR2 as YFSETQ. The V and J ends lost 3 bases and 0 bases respectively, with 9 bases between them. The CDR3 runs 14 residues. The CDR3 coding sequence is TGCGCCAGCAGCTCTCTGGACATGAACACTGAAGCTTTCTTT. Its translation is CASSSLDMNTEAFF. Based on the CDR3 plus reference TRBV5-1 and TRBJ1-1, the full variable domain is KAGVTQTPRYLIKTRGQQVTLSCSPISGHRSVSWYQQTPGQGLQFLFEYFSETQRNKGNFPGRFSGRQFSNSRSEMNVSTLELGDSALYLCASSSLDMNTEAFFGQGTRLTVV.

The J gene is TRBJ1-2, the V gene TRBV27; no reliable D call. V dropped 3 bases and J dropped 5 bases, with 16 bases sitting between them. This CDR3 is built from 15 residues. CDR1 MNHEY and CDR2 SMNVEV come from the germline V gene (reference sequence). The CDR3 nucleotides read TGTGCCAGCAGTTTTCAGCCGGGCTTAGTGTATGGCTACACCTTC. Its translation is CASSFQPGLVYGYTF.

The V call is TRBV6-5, the J call TRBJ2-2; 9 bases are shared with TRBD1. The germline CDR1 and CDR2 sequences are MNHEY and SVGAGI. The CDR3 is made up of 14 amino acids. With 7 bases clipped from V and 3 bases from J, the junction kept 3 bases outside the gene matches. CDR3 region: CASIRTGDTGELFF. As DNA, the CDR3 is TGTGCCAGCATTCGGACAGGGGACACCGGGGAGCTGTTTTTT.

This clone was seen a few times. The chain recombines TRBV4-2 with TRBJ1-2; 8 bases match TRBD1. V gave up 4 bases and J gave up 2 bases; unmatched junction bases: 6. The CDR3 is 15 residues long. Per germline, CDR1 LGHNA and CDR2 YNFKEQ. CDR3 protein: CASSLGQGRNYGYTF. The CDR3 nucleotides are TGTGCCAGCAGCCTCGGACAGGGTAGGAACTATGGCTACACCTTC.

The V call is TRBV6-6, the J call TRBJ2-6; 11 bases map to TRBD2. The CDR3 spans 20 residues. Trimming took 6 bases from V and 3 from J; bases not matched to a gene: 16. Germline-derived CDR1 and CDR2 are MNHNY and SVGAGI (reference sequence). The CDR3 region is CASSRLAGTSGTFGANVLTF. CDR3 DNA sequence: TGTGCCAGCAGCCGCCTGGCTGGGACTAGCGGTACTTTTGGGGCCAACGTCCTGACTTTC.

V is TRBV2 and J is TRBJ2-1; TRBD1 might be the D (6 bases). V was clipped by 4 bases and J by 15 bases, with 13 bases between them. Per the germline V gene, CDR1 is SNHLY and CDR2 is FYNNEI. The CDR3 runs 11 residues. CDR3 bases: TGTGCCAGCAGTGGACAGGCCCTAGGGTTCTTC. Translation gives CASSGQALGFF.

The rearrangement joins TRBV11-2 to TRBJ2-4; TRBD1 matches at 7 bases. Germline assignment: CDR1 SGHAT and CDR2 FQNNGV. Germline trimming cut 3 bases from V and 5 bases from J; bases unmatched to any gene: 7. This CDR3 contains 15 residues. CDR3 amino acids: CASSLTTGNQNIQYF. The CDR3 region has the DNA TGTGCCAGCAGCTTGACGACAGGGAATCAAAACATTCAGTACTTC.

The chain couples TRBV7-2 to TRBJ2-2; D gene unclear. This CDR3 has 13 residues. In germline, CDR1 is SGHTA, CDR2 FQGNSA. Trimming took 5 bases from V and 7 from J, leaving 11 bases between them. CDR3 in DNA: TGTGCCAGCAGCCCTCAGGTTGGCGGGGAGCTGTTTTTT. Translated, it gives CASSPQVGGELFF.

This clone was seen only a few times. V is TRBV19 and J is TRBJ1-6; 9 bases agree with TRBD1. After removal of 6 bases from V and 8 bases from J, the junction contained 5 bases not matched to a gene. This CDR3 contains 14 residues. From germline, CDR1 is LNHDA and CDR2 SQIVND (reference sequence). The chain's CDR3 is CASRAGTGYSPLHF. The DNA of the CDR3 is TGTGCCAGTAGAGCCGGGACAGGGTATTCACCCCTCCACTTT.

The V call is TRBV7-2, the J call TRBJ2-1; TRBD1 matches 7 bases. The CDR3 is 15 amino acids. The germline V gene encodes CDR1 SGHTA and CDR2 FQGNSA. Trimming took 1 base from V and 5 from J; bases not matched to a gene: 5. The CDR3 DNA sequence: TGTGCCAGCAGCTTAGTGACAGGGACGCACAATGAGCAGTTCTTC. Its translation: CASSLVTGTHNEQFF.

This clone was seen a few times. The rearrangement uses TRBV9 and TRBJ2-2; no definite D call. Trimming shortened V by 0 bases and J by 6 bases, and 12 bases separated the two germline ends. The CDR3 totals 15 residues. The germline V gene has CDR1 SGDLS and CDR2 YYNGEE. CDR3 in DNA: TGTGCCAGCAGCGTAGCTTGGGTTTCTCCCGGGGAGCTGTTTTTT. Residues: CASSVAWVSPGELFF.

The rearrangement joins TRBV7-2 to TRBJ2-2; D is unclear. The CDR3 is made up of 14 amino acids. V lost 5 bases, J lost 4 bases, and 11 bases lay in between. CDR1 and CDR2 (germline): SGHTA, FQGNSA. The CDR3 protein is CASSTRTLTGELFF. The CDR3, as DNA: TGTGCCAGCAGCACGCGGACCCTCACCGGGGAGCTGTTTTTT.

This rearrangement joins TRBV10-3 to TRBJ2-1; 9 nucleotides line up with TRBD2. There are 15 residues in the CDR3. V shed 10 bases, J shed 6 bases, and the junction held 13 bases outside the gene matches. CDR1 is ENHRY, CDR2 SYGVKD, per germline. The CDR3 loop reads CATAAGVSGSNEQFF. CDR3 bases: TGTGCCACCGCCGCGGGTGTTAGCGGGAGCAATGAGCAGTTCTTC.

This clone has only a few counts. The chain employs TRBV2 and TRBJ2-3; no definite D call. The CDR3 spans 12 residues. CDR1 is SNHLY and CDR2 is FYNNEI in the germline V gene. V gave up 6 bases and J gave up 3 bases, with 7 bases separating them. The CDR3 coding sequence is TGTGCCAGCAGGCTAGGTACAGATACGCAGTATTTT. It translates to CASRLGTDTQYF.

The chain has TRBV7-3 and TRBJ2-7, with TRBD2 matching over 7 bases. Germline values: CDR1 SGHTA, CDR2 FQGTGA. The CDR3 consists of 16 residues. Trimming cost V 5 bases and J 0 bases; bases outside gene matches: 10. The CDR3 DNA is TGTGCCAGCAGCCCCACCCTAGCGGCTAGCTCCTACGAGCAGTACTTC. Translated: CASSPTLAASSYEQYF. The complete variable domain, with remaining parts taken from reference TRBV7-3 and TRBJ2-7, reads GAGVSQTPSNKVTEKGKYVELRCDPISGHTALYWYRQSLGQGPEFLIYFQGTGAADDSGLPNDRFFAVRPEGSVSTLKIQRTERGDSAVYLCASSPTLAASSYEQYFGPGTRLTVT.

This sequence joins TRBV12-5 and TRBJ2-2; the D gene is possibly TRBD1 (5 bases). There are 16 residues in the CDR3. The V gene lost 5 bases and the J gene lost 5 bases, with 18 bases spanning the gap. Germline values: CDR1 LGHNT, CDR2 FRNRAP. CDR3 in DNA: TGTGCTAGTGGTCCAATAGGGGAAGGTCGGACCGGGGAGCTGTTTTTT. It yields the protein CASGPIGEGRTGELFF.

The V and J genes are TRBV30 and TRBJ2-3; 10 bases match TRBD2. The CDR3 has 17 amino acids. V was pared by 0 bases and J by 3 bases, with 9 bases of the junction left unmatched. Germline V gene sequence: CDR1 GTSNPN, CDR2 SVGIG (reference sequence). DNA of the CDR3: TGTGCCTGGAGTGTCGTGGGTAGCGGGGGGTTGACAGATACGCAGTATTTT. Translation gives CAWSVVGSGGLTDTQYF.

This chain links TRBV5-5 with TRBJ2-1; D is undetermined. The V end lost 1 base, the J end lost 0 bases, and 8 bases lay between the germline ends. This CDR3 is 15 amino acids long. The germline CDR1 and CDR2 sequences are SGHKS and YYEKEE (reference sequence). In nucleotides, the CDR3 is TGTGCCAGCAGCTTGTCTAGGCGCTCCTACAATGAGCAGTTCTTC. Its translation: CASSLSRRSYNEQFF.

The gene calls are TRBV5-6 and TRBJ2-7; D is possibly TRBD1 or TRBD2 (5 bases each). Germline CDR1 SGHDT, CDR2 YYEEEE. Trimming left V 4 bases short and J 6 bases short, with 8 bases between. This CDR3 spans 11 amino acids. The CDR3 sequence is CASSRDVEQYF. The CDR3 DNA sequence: TGTGCCAGCAGCCGGGACGTCGAGCAGTACTTC.

V gene TRBV2 combines with J gene TRBJ1-2; a possible D gene is TRBD1 (5 bases). CDR1 and CDR2 from the germline V gene are SNHLY and FYNNEI. V lost 1 base to trimming and J lost 4 bases, with 13 bases between them. There are 15 residues in the CDR3. The CDR3: CASSEGRQGVYGYTF. CDR3 DNA sequence: TGTGCCAGCAGTGAAGGTCGGCAGGGAGTCTATGGCTACACCTTC.

This sequence joins TRBV10-3 and TRBJ2-7; the D gene could be TRBD1 or TRBD2 (6 bases each). V lost 6 bases and J lost 4, with 25 bases in between. The CDR3 extends over 17 amino acids. CDR1 is ENHRY, CDR2 SYGVKD, per germline. Written as DNA, the CDR3 is TGTGCCATCAGACCCCACCGGGACCCCGGGGGCAATTACGAGCAGTACTTC. This gives the protein CAIRPHRDPGGNYEQYF.

V and J are TRBV24-1 and TRBJ2-1; D call uncertain. Germline V gene data show CDR1 as KGHDR and CDR2 as SFDVKD. There are 12 residues in the CDR3. V was trimmed by 5 bases and J by 10 bases, leaving 11 bases between them. CDR3 DNA sequence: TGTGCCACCAGTGTTGGGGTTAGCGAGCAGTTCTTC. This gives the protein CATSVGVSEQFF.

This chain uses TRBV10-3 with TRBJ1-2; a weak D match, TRBD1 (6 bases). The CDR3 consists of 13 residues. Germline CDR1 ENHRY, CDR2 SYGVKD. V lost 6 bases to trimming and J lost 3 bases, with 11 bases between them. For the CDR3, the DNA is TGTGCCATCAGCACCACAGGGTACTATGGCTACACCTTC. Protein product: CAISTTGYYGYTF.

The chain joins TRBV7-9 to TRBJ2-3; D unclear. In germline, CDR1 is SEHNR, CDR2 FQNEAQ (reference sequence). The CDR3 extends over 13 amino acids. V was shortened by 5 bases and J by 7 bases, with 13 bases between the two germline ends. CDR3 sequence: CASSPRTINTQYF. CDR3 nucleotide sequence: TGTGCCAGCAGCCCCCGGACCATAAATACGCAGTATTTT.

This chain uses TRBV7-6 with TRBJ1-2, with 12 bases fitting TRBD1. CDR1 and CDR2 from the germline V gene are SGHVS and FNYEAQ. V gave up 4 bases and J gave up 6 bases; unmatched junction bases: 6. There are 15 residues in the CDR3. CDR3 bases: TGTGCCAGCAGCTCGGGGACAGGGGGCGGAGATGGCTACACCTTC. It codes for CASSSGTGGGDGYTF.